This T cell receptor beta chain was captured by sequencing in a study of OX40 agonist ivuxolimab in advanced cancers. Worth noting for this clone: What it binds is not known.

J lost 6 bases, V lost 5 bases, and 9 bases had no gene match. Germline V gene sequence: CDR1 KGHSH, CDR2 LQKENI. The CDR3 is 15 residues long. The protocol was immunoSEQ multiplex PCR, while the TCRdb copy is restricted to in-frame clones and leaves out a portion. The sample has roughly 86,000 clones; around nine tenths are singletons. Findings and limits, study-wide: Among the least clonally expanded were partial responders at 0.1-3.0 mg/kg. Which antigen the expanded peripheral T cells recognized is unknown.

The origin of this receptor is an adult with an advanced solid tumor such as melanoma, head and neck, liver or kidney cancer. V usage is TRBV18 and J usage is TRBJ2-2, with 7 bases matching TRBD2. The sample here was CD4+ or CD8+ T cells sorted from blood, taken in a trial of the OX40 agonist ivuxolimab. The chain's CDR3 is CASSAGDPLPGELFF. DNA for the CDR3: TGTGCCAGCTCAGCGGGGGACCCCCTACCCGGGGAGCTGTTTTTT.